The T cell receptor (beta chain) under discussion was sequenced for a study of identical twins (dated by TCRdb to the mid-2010s). In terms of the full investigation: To test whether fetal clonotypes persist, the study used deep sequencing on TCR alpha and beta repertoires from monozygotic twins, unrelated adults of various ages, and cord blood. To rule out contamination, the twin experiments were replicated at different times with different library preparation protocols.

Every donor in the study was a healthy Caucasian. Three unrelated non-twin adults were additionally sequenced: a male aged 18 to 30, a male aged 50 to 60 and a female aged 50 to 60. Miltenyi CD45RO+ enrichment and human naive T-cell isolation kits were used to isolate memory (CD45RO+) and naive T cells from PBMC. General findings and caveats noted by the study authors: The excess sharing between twins in beta out-of-frame sequences was weaker because fewer shared sequences reduced the signal-to-noise ratio. Compared with coincidental sharing between unrelated individuals, out-of-frame TCR alpha sequences shared between twins had an excess of sequences with low generation probability. Because the same donors could not be followed over many years, conclusions were based on cross-sectional statistical analysis. Abundant cord blood beta clonotypes had fewer insertions, young adult naive repertoires showed a similar but weaker trend, and memory repertoires showed no such trend. Zero-insertion analyses could be partly confounded by invariant T cells such as MAIT and iNKT, although diverse VJ usage argued against such confounding for most clonotypes. In monozygotic twins, recombination models systematically underestimated out-of-frame TCR alpha sharing, but the models matched the sharing seen between unrelated individuals.

The library was prepared using 5' RACE. The sequencer was an Illumina HiSeq 2000. Template switching introduced a universal primer binding site; the final cDNA contained a unique molecular identifier, enabling accurate counting of TCR cDNA molecules. First-strand cDNA for TCR alpha and beta chains was synthesized from specific primers in the conserved constant-segment region. To control for contamination, every cDNA library was double barcoded, receiving both a SMART-Mk sample barcode and Illumina barcodes. Two successive PCR steps introduced TruSeq adapter sequences along with Illumina sample barcodes. Sequencing of the TCR alpha and beta cDNA libraries was done on the Illumina HiSeq platform using custom primers. The paper's processing steps were these. Raw reads were processed with MiGEC to extract unique molecular identifiers, and MiXCR was used to determine CDR3 positions. For each individual, recombination models were inferred using an EM algorithm with the repgenHMM and IGoR tools. The tcR package in R was used for shared clonotype analysis, with sharing normalized by the product of cloneset sizes. Out-of-frame nonproductive sequences were analyzed to study raw recombination free of thymic and clonal selection effects. TCRdb ran its own pipeline on the public reads, namely fastp trimming at Q25 and MiXCR clone calling, and kept in-frame beta chains. One record per CDR3 amino acid sequence lists the most common genes and DNA. The V and J calls shown here were made by TCRdb, not taken from the authors' results. Within this sample are roughly 690,000 distinct CDR3 sequences, with around 6.1% of them counted one time only. Together, the top ten hold approximately 1.6% of the sample.

This clonotype came up many times. It has no known antigen specificity. No quality values exist for individual bases; no much larger clone is one base distant. The CDR3 sequence holds 17 residues, the cysteine and phenylalanine included. The DNA shown is the 51-base CDR3, in frame from base 1. Via the germline V gene (reference sequence), CDR1 is DFQATT and CDR2 SNEGSKA. Here V drops 0 bases and J drops 9 bases, and the junction holds 15 bases not matched to any gene. The rearranged chain carries TRBV20-1 and TRBJ2-1, with TRBD2 matching 9 junction bases. Sequencing was carried out using naive T cells sorted from blood. The cell subset or site label here, explained by the study, means: cells isolated with a human naive T-cell isolation kit. The receptor was derived from a man aged 18-30 years in good health. The CDR3 protein sequence reads: CSARDSVAGAEWVEQFF. The nucleotide sequence reads as follows: TGCAGTGCTAGAGATAGTGTAGCGGGAGCGGAGTGGGTTGAGCAGTTCTTC.